A single sample gave rise to the 5 T cell receptor beta chains below, sequenced in a study of blood T cells in healthy people across ages. For the second PCR, which ran for about 7 to 12 cycles, a sample-barcoded 5' primer and a J-beta primer mix were used. TCRdb ran MiXCR on the 5' RACE reads and lists one entry per CDR3 protein. This sample has 550,000 to 650,000 distinct CDR3 sequences, with over 25% found just once. Another study also made use of these data, one on T cells of mothers and their children.

The sequenced sample was blood. These receptors came from a boy aged 2-15 years in good health.

The rearrangement joins TRBV24-1 to TRBJ2-3; D could derive from TRBD1 or TRBD2 (5 bases each). V lost 5 bases and J 2 bases, leaving 16 bases between the germline ends. Germline V gives CDR1 KGHDR, CDR2 SFDVKD. The CDR3 extends over 16 amino acids. CDR3 DNA: TGTGCCACCAGTGGGCCGGGGCCCTCTAACACAGATACGCAGTATTTT. This sequence encodes CATSGPGPSNTDTQYF.

This sequence joins TRBV19 and TRBJ2-4; tentative D call: TRBD1 (5 bases). The CDR3 is made up of 19 amino acids. V lost 7 bases, J lost 1 base, and 26 bases lay in between. Germline values: CDR1 LNHDA, CDR2 SQIVND (reference sequence). CDR3 sequence reads: CASNLNGRAQLGAKNIQYF. CDR3 nucleotide sequence: TGTGCCAGTAACCTAAACGGCAGGGCCCAACTGGGGGCCAAAAACATTCAGTACTTC.

The chain's CDR3 is CALPQEQFF. The CDR3 coding sequence is TGTGCCCTACCGCAGGAGCAGTTCTTC. The chain joins TRBV24-1 to TRBJ2-1; D not certain. V lost 12 bases and J lost 10, with 9 bases in between. The CDR3 extends over 9 amino acids. The germline V gene has CDR1 KGHDR and CDR2 SFDVKD.

This clonotype was observed a few times. V usage is TRBV12-5 and J usage is TRBJ2-5; 7 bases agree with TRBD2. The length of the CDR3 is 14 residues. V lost 1 base and J lost 2; bases outside the gene matches: 1. Looked up from germline, CDR1 is LGHNT and CDR2 is FRNRAP. The CDR3 region has the DNA TGTGCTAGTGGTTTGGGGACTAGTCAAGAGACCCAGTACTTC. This sequence encodes CASGLGTSQETQYF.

The chain combines TRBV5-1 with TRBJ2-1; the match to TRBD2 covers 9 bases. Germline V gene lookup returns CDR1 SGHRS and CDR2 YFSETQ. Trimming at V came to 1 base and at J to 5 bases, leaving 4 bases not matched to a gene. The CDR3 spans 15 residues. The CDR3 loop is CASSLMASGNNEQFF. DNA for the CDR3: TGCGCCAGCAGCTTGATGGCTAGCGGGAACAATGAGCAGTTCTTC.